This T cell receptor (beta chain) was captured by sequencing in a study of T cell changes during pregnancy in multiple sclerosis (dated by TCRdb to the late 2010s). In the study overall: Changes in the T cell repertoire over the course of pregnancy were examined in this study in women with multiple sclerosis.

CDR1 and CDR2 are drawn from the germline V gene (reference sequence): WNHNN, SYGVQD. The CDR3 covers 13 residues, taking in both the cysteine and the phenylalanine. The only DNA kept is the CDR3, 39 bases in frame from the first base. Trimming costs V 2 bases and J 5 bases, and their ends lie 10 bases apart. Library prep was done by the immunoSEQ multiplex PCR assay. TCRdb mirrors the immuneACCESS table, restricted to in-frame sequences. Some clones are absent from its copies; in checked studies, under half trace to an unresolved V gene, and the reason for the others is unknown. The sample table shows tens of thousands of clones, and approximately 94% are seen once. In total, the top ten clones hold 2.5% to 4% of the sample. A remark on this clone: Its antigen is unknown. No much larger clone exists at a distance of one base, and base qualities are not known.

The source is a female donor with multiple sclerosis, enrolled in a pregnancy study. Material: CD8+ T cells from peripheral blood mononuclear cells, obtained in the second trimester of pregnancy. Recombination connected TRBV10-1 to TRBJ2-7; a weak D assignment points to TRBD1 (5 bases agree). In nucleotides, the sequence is TGCGCCAGCAGTGAGCACCCCAGGGACGAGCAGTACTTC. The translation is CASSEHPRDEQYF.